The present T cell receptor (beta chain) was sequenced within a study of T cell responses to AZD1222 COVID-19 vaccine. The germline V gene encodes CDR1 GTSNPN and CDR2 SVGIG (reference sequence). The CDR3 sequence is 15 residues long. Trimming removed 4 bases at V and 5 bases at J, with 17 bases between. As for this clone: The antigen is not known.

Study observations and caveats: Only six or seven AZD1222 recipients were seropositive at baseline. The donors showed a predominance of white British ancestry and of females, with possible underestimation of clonal diversity.

Libraries were prepared by immunoSEQ multiplex PCR; TCRdb keeps only in-frame clonotypes and omits some of them. This sample has under 200,000 clones, with 88% found just once. The sequenced sample was peripheral blood, obtained on day 0 of AZD1222 vaccination. The sequence was obtained from an adult in good health. J is TRBJ2-2 and V is TRBV30, with a tentative D call TRBD1 (5 bases). The CDR3 DNA is TGTGCCTGGATGCAGGGATCCGAAATTACCGGGGAGCTGTTTTTT. Protein sequence: CAWMQGSEITGELFF.